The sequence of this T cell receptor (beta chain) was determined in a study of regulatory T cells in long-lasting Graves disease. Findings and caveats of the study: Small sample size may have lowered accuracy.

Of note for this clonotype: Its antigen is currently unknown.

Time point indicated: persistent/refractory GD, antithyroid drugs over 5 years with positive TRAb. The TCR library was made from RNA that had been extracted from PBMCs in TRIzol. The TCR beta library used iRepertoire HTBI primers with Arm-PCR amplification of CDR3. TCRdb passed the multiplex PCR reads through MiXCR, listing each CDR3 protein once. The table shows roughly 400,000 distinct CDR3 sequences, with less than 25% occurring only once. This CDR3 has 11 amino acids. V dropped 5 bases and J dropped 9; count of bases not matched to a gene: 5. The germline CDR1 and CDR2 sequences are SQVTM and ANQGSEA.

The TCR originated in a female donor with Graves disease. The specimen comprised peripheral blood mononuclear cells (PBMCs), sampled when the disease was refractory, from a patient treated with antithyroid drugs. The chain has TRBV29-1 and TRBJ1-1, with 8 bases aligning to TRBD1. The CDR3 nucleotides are TGCAGCGTTCCCGGACAGGGTAAAGCTTTCTTT. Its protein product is CSVPGQGKAFF.